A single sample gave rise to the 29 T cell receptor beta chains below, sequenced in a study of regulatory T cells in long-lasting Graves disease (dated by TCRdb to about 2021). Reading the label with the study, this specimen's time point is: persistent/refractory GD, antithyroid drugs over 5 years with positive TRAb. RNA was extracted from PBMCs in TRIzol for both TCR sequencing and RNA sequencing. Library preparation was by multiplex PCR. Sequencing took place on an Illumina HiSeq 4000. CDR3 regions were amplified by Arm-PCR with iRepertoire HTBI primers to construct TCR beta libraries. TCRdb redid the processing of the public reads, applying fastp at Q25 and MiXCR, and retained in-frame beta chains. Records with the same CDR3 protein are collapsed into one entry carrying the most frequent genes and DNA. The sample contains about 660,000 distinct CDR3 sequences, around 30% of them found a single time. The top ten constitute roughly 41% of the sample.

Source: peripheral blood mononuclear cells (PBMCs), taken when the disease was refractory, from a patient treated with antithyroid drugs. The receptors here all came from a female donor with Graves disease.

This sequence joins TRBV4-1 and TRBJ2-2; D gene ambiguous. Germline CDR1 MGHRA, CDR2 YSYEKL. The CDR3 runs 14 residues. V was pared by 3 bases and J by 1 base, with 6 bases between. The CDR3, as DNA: TGCGCCAGCAGCCAGCAGGAGAACACCGGGGAGCTGTTTTTT. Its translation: CASSQQENTGELFF.

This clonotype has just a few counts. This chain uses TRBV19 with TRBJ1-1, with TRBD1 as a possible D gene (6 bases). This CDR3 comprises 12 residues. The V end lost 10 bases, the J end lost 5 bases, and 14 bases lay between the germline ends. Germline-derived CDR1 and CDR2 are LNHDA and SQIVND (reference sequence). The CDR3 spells CATQTGITEAFF. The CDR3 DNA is TGTGCCACCCAGACAGGCATAACTGAAGCTTTCTTT.

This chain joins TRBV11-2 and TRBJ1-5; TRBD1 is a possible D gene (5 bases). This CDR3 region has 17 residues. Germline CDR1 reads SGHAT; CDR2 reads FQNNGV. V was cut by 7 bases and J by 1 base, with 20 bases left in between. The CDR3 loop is CASTLGAGVGSNQPQHF. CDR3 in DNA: TGTGCCAGCACCCTCGGGGCGGGTGTGGGGAGCAATCAGCCCCAGCATTTT.

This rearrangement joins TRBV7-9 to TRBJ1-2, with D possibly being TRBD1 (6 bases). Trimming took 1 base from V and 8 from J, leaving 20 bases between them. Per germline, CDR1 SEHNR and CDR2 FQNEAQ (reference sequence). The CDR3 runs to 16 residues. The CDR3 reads CASSLELIGQLLGYTF. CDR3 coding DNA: TGTGCCAGCAGCTTAGAACTCATAGGACAGCTCTTGGGCTACACCTTC.

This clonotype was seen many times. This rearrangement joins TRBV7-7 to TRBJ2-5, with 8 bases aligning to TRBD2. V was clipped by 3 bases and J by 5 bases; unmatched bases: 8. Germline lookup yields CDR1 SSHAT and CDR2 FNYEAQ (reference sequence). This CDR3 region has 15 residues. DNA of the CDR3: TGTGCCAGCAGCTTGGACGGGAGGGCCGGGGAGACCCAGTACTTC. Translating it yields CASSLDGRAGETQYF.

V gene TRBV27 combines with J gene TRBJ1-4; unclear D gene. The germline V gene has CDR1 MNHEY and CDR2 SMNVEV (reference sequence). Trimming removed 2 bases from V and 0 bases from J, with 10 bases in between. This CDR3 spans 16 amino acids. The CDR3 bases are TGTGCCAGCAGTTTACAGGCACTTGCAACTAATGAAAAACTGTTTTTT. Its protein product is CASSLQALATNEKLFF.

CDR3 loop: CASSNSEKQFF. Written as DNA, the CDR3 is TGTGCCAGCAGTAATTCGGAGAAGCAGTTCTTC. V is TRBV6-2 or TRBV6-3 and J is TRBJ2-1; D remains ambiguous. The germline V and J ends were trimmed by 5 bases and 11 bases, with 10 bases remaining between them. The CDR3 spans 11 residues. The germline gives CDR1 MNHEY, CDR2 SVGEGT.

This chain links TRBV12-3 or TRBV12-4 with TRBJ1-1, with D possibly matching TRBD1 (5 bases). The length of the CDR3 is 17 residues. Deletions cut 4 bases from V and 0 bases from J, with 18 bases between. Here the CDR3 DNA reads TGTGCCAGCAGTTATACTCCGGGACGGAGTATGAACACTGAAGCTTTCTTT. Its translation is CASSYTPGRSMNTEAFF.

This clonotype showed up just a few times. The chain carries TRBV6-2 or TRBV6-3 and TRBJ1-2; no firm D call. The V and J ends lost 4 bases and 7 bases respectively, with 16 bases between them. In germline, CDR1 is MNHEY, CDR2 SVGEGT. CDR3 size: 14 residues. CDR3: CASSSTVLTGGYTF. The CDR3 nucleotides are TGTGCCAGCAGTTCGACCGTGCTTACCGGTGGCTACACCTTC.

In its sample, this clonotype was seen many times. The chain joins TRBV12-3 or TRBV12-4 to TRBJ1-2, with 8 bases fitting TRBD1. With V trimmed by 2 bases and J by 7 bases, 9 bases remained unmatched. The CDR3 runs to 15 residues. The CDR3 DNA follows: TGTGCCAGCAGTTTATCGGGACAGGCAAACGGTGGCTACACCTTC. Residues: CASSLSGQANGGYTF.

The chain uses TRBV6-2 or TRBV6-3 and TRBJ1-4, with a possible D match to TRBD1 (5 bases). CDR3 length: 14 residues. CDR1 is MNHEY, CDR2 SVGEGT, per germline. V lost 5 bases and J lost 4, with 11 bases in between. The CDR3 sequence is CASSAKGYNEKLFF. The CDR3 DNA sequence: TGTGCCAGCAGTGCCAAGGGGTATAATGAAAAACTGTTTTTT.

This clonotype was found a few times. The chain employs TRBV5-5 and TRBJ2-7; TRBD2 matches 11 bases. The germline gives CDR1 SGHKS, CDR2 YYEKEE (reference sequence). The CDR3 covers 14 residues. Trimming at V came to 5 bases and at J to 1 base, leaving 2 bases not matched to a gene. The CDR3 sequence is CASRRLAGSYEQYF. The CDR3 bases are TGTGCCAGCAGGAGACTAGCGGGATCCTACGAGCAGTACTTC.

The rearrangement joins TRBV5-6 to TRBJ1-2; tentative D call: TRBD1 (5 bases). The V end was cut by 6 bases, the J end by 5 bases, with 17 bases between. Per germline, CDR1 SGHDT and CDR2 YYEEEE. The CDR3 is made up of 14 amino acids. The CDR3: CASTWDRGDYGYTF. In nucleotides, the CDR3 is TGTGCCAGCACATGGGACCGAGGGGATTATGGCTACACCTTC.

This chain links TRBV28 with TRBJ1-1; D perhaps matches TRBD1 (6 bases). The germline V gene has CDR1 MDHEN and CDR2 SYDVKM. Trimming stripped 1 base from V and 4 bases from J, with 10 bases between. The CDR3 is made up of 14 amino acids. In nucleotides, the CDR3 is TGTGCCAGCAGTTTATCTCAGGGGAGCACTGAAGCTTTCTTT. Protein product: CASSLSQGSTEAFF.

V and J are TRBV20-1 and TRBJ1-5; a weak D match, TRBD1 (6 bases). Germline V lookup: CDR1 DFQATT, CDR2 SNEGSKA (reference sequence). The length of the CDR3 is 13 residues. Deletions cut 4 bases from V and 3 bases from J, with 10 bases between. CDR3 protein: CSATGQNNQPQHF. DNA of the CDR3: TGCAGTGCTACCGGACAGAACAATCAGCCCCAGCATTTT.

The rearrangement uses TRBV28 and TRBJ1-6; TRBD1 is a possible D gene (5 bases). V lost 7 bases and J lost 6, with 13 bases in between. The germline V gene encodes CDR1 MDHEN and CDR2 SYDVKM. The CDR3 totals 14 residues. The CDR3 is CASTTVGGNSPLHF. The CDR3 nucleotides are TGTGCCAGCACCACTGTGGGGGGTAATTCACCCCTCCACTTT.

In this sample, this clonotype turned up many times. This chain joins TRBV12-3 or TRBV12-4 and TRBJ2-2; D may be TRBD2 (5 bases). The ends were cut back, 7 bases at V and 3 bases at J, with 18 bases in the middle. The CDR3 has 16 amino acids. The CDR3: CASTNLGLADTGELFF. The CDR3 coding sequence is TGTGCCAGCACTAACCTCGGGCTAGCAGACACCGGGGAGCTGTTTTTT.

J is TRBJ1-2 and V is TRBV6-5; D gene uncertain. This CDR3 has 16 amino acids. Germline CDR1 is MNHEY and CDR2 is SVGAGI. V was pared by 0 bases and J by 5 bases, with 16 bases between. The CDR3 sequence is CASSYSMISSWYGYTF. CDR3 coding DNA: TGTGCCAGCAGTTACTCGATGATTTCGTCGTGGTATGGCTACACCTTC.

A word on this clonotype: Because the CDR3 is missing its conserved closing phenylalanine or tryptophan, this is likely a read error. The CDR3 here is CASSLVGGTSDYEQYS. CDR3 in DNA: TGTGCCAGCAGCTTAGTTGGGGGGACATCCGACTACGAGCAGTACTCC. The V and J genes are TRBV7-9 and TRBJ2-7; D may be TRBD1 or TRBD2 (6 bases each). Germline assignment: CDR1 SEHNR and CDR2 FQNEAQ (reference sequence). The CDR3 covers 16 residues. Trimming removed 1 base from V and 3 bases from J, with 16 bases in between.

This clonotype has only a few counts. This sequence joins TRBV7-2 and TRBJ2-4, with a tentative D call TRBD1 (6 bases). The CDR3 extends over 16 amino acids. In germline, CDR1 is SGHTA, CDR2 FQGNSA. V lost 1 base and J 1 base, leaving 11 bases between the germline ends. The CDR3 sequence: CASSLVQGPAKNIQYF. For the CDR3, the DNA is TGTGCCAGCAGCTTAGTACAGGGCCCGGCCAAAAACATTCAGTACTTC.

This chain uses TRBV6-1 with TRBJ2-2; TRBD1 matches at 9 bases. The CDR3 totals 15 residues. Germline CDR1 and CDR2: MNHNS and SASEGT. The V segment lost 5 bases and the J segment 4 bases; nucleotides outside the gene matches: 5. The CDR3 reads CASSRQGDVTGELFF. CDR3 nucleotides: TGTGCCAGCAGTCGACAGGGGGACGTCACCGGGGAGCTGTTTTTT.

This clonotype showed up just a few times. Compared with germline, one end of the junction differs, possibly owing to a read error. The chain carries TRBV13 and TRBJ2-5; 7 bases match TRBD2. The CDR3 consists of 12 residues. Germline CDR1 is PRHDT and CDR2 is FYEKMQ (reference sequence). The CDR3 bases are TGTGCCAGCAGCCGTGGTCCCGGGACTACGCACTTC. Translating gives CASSRGPGTTHF.

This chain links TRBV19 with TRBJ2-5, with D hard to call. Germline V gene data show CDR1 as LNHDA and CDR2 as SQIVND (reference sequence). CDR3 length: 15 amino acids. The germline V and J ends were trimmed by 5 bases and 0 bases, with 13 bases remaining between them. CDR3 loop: CASSFPTGNQETQYF. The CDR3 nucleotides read TGTGCCAGTAGTTTCCCGACTGGAAACCAAGAGACCCAGTACTTC.

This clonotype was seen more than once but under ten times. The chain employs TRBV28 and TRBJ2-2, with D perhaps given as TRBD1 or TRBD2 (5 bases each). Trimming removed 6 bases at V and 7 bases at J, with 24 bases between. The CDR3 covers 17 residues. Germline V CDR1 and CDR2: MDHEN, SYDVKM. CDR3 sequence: CASRSFGDRGVGGELFF. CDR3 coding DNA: TGTGCCAGCAGAAGTTTTGGGGACCGGGGAGTCGGCGGGGAGCTGTTTTTT.

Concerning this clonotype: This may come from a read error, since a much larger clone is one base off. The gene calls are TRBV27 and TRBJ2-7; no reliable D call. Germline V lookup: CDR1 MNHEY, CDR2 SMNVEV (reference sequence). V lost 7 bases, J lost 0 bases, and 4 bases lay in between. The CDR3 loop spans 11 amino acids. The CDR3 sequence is CASTFSYEQYF. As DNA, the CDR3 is TGTGCCAGCACCTTCTCCTACGAGCAGTACTTC.

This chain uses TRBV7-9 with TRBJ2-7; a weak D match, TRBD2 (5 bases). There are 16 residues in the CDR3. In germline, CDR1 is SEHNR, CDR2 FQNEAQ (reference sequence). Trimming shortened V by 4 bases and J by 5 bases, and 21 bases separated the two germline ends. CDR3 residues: CASSYSKVEGLHEQYF. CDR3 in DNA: TGTGCCAGCAGCTATAGCAAGGTAGAGGGCCTCCACGAGCAGTACTTC.

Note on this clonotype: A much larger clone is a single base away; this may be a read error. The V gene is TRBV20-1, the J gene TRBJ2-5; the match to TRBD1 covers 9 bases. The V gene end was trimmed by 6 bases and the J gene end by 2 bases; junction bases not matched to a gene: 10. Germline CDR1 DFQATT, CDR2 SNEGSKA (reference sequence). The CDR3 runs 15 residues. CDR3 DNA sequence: TGCAGTGCACCACAACAGGGGGCAGGGCAAGAGACCCAGTACTTC. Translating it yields CSAPQQGAGQETQYF.

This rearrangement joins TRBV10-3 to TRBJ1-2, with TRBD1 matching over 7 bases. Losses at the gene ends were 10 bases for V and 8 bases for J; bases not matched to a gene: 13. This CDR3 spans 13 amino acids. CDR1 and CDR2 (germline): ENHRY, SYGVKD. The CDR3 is CASTGTAPSGYTF. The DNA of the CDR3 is TGTGCCAGTACCGGGACAGCTCCCTCGGGCTACACCTTC.

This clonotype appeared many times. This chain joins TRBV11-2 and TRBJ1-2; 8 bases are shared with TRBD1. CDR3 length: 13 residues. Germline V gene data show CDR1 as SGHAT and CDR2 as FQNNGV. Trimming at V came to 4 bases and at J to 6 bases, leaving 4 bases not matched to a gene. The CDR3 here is CASSWSTGDGYTF. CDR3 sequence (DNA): TGTGCCAGCAGCTGGTCGACAGGGGATGGCTACACCTTC.